This T cell receptor (beta chain) was captured by sequencing in a study of T cells in Graves' hyperthyroidism and ophthalmopathy. Those with hyperthyroidism were 18 to 65 years old, newly diagnosed, and ill for under 2 months. It was uncontrolled infection, other autoimmune disease, pregnancy or lactation that excluded patients. TCR beta CDR3 sequences were amplified from RNA transcripts. TCR CDR3 regions were first amplified by RT-PCR with HTBI primers. A single record per CDR3 protein comes from TCRdb applying MiXCR to the multiplex PCR reads. In the table there are 460,000 or so distinct CDR3 sequences, under 15% of which are singletons. Overall study results and limits: Blood also held most thyroid clonotypes expanded beyond 0.001. Researchers report that a 13 V-J model separated ophthalmopathy from stable hyperthyroidism.

Germline V gene data show CDR1 as SGHAT and CDR2 as FQNNGV. V gave up 4 bases and J gave up 7 bases, with 20 bases separating them. The CDR3 consists of 16 residues. Worth noting for this clonotype: Its antigen is currently unknown.

The clonotype originates from a woman between 18 and 30 years old with Graves' hyperthyroidism. The V call is TRBV11-2, the J call TRBJ2-1; D may match TRBD1 or TRBD2 (5 bases each). Sequenced sample: blood. The CDR3 sequence is CASSSEGAWWGNEQFF. For the CDR3, the DNA is TGTGCCAGCAGCTCCGAAGGAGCGTGGTGGGGGAATGAGCAGTTCTTC.